This T cell receptor beta chain originates from a study of T-cell reconstitution after alpha-beta-depleted transplantation in children. Study findings and constraints: Where alpha-beta T cells came from about two months after transplant was reportedly several hundred expanded graft clones. T-cell numbers and diversity, one year after transplant, stemmed largely from T cells that were newly produced. High day-60 TCRbeta diversity in some patients came from surviving recipient T cells and thymic progenitors.

Turning to this clonotype: The antigen remains unidentified.

The germline gives CDR1 DFQATT, CDR2 SNEGSKA (reference sequence). This CDR3 has 15 residues. The V gene end was trimmed by 5 bases and the J gene end by 0 bases; junction bases not matched to a gene: 9. Researchers prepared the TCRbeta library using unique molecular identifiers, the study reports. MiXCR, applied by TCRdb to the PCR reads, yields one record per CDR3 protein. The repertoire has tens of thousands of distinct CDR3 sequences, roughly 45% of them found once; the top ten carry roughly 98%. Material: PBMCs, mostly from graft donor cells, obtained 360 days after TCRalphabeta/CD19-depleted stem cell transplant. J is TRBJ2-7 and V is TRBV20-1; 8 bases line up with TRBD1. This TCR derives from a male patient between 10 and 17 years old who had a stem cell transplant for acute lymphoblastic leukemia, so the T cells may come from the graft donor. The CDR3 sequence is CSAPDRQGISYEQYF. CDR3 in DNA: TGCAGTGCTCCGGATCGACAGGGGATCTCCTACGAGCAGTACTTC.